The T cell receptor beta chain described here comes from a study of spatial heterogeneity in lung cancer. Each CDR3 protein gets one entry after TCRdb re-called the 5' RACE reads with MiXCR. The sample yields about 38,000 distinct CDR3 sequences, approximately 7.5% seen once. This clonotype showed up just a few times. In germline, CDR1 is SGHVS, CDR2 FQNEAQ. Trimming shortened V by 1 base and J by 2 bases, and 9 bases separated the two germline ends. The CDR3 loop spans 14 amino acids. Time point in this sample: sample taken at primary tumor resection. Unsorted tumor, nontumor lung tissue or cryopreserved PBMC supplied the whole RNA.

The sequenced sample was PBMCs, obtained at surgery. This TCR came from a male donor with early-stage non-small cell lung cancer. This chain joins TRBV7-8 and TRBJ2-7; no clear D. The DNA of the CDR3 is TGTGCCAGCAGCTTAGAAAACAGACCCTACGAGCAGTACTTC. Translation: CASSLENRPYEQYF.